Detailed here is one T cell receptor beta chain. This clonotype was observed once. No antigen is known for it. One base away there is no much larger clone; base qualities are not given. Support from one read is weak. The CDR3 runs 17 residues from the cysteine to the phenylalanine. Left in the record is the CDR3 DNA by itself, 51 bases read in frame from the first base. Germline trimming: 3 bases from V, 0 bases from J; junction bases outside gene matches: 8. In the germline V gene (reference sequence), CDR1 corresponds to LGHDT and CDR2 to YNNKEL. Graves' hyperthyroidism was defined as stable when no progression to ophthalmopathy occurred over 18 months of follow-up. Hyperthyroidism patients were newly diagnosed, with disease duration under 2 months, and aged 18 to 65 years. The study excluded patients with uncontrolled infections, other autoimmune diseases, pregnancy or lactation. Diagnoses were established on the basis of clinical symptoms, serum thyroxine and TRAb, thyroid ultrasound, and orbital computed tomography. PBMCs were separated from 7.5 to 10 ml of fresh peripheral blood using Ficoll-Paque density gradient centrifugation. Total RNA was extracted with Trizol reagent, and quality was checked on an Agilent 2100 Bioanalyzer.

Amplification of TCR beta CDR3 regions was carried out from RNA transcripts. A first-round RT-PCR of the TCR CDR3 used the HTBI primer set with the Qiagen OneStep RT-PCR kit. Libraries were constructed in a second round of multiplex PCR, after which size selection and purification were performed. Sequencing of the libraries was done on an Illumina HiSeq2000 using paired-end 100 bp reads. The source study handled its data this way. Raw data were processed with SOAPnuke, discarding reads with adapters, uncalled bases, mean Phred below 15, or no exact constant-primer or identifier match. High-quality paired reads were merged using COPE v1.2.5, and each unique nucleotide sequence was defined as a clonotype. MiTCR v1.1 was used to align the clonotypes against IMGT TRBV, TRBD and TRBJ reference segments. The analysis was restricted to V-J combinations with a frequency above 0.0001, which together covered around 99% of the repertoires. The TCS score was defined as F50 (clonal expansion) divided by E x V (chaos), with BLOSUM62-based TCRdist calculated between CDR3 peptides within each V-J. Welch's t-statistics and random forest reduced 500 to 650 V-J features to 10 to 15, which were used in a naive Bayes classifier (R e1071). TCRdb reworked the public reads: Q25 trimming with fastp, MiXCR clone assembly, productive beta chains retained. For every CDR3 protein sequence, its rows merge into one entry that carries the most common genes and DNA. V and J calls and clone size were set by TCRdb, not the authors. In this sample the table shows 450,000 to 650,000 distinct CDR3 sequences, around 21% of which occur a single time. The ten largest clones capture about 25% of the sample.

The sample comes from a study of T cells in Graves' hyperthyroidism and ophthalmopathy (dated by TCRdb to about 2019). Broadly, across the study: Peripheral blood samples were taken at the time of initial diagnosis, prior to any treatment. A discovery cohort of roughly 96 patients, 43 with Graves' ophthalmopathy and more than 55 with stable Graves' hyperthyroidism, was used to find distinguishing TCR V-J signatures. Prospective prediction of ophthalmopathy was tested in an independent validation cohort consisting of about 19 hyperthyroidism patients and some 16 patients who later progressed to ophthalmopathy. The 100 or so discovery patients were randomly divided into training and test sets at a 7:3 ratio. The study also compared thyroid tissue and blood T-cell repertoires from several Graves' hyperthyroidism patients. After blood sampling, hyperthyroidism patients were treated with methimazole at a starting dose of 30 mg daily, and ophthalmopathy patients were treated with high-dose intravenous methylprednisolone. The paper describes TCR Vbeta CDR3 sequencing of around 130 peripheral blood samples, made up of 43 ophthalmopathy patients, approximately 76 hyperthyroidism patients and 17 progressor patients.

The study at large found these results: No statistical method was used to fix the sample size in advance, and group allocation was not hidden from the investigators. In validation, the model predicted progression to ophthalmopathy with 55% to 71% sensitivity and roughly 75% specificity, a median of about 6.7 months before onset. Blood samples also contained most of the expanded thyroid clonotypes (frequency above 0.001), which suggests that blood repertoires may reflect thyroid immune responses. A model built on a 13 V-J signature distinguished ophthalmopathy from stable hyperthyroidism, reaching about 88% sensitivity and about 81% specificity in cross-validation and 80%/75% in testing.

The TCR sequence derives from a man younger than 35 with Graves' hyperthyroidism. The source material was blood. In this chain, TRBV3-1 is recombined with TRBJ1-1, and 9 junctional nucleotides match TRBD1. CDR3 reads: CASSQRTGEGLNTEAFF. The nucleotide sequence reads TGTGCCAGCAGCCAGCGGACAGGGGAGGGTTTGAACACTGAAGCTTTCTTT.